Included here is one TCR beta chain sequence, with context. The antigen is not known. Per the germline V gene, CDR1 is MGHRA and CDR2 is YSYEKL. The CDR3 is 15 amino acids. V was clipped by 4 bases and J by 5 bases; unmatched bases: 9. This entry comes from a study of cytomegalovirus exposure and HLA in healthy donors. Sequencing used immunoSEQ multiplex PCR; TCRdb keeps in-frame clones, though not all of them. This sample has about 110,000 clones, with approximately 88% found just once. Findings and limits, study-wide: According to the study, 160 or so TCR beta chains were cytomegalovirus-associated. In a later analysis, first-cohort TCR clusters were found to tend to co-occur in the 130 or so validation repertoires. Reports credit the classifier with highly specific, highly sensitive diagnosis of cytomegalovirus status.

V gene TRBV4-1 combines with J gene TRBJ2-3; TRBD1 aligns across 7 bases. This TCR was sampled from a woman under 40 in good health and CMV-seropositive. Material for sequencing was PBMCs. The CDR3 nucleotides read TGCGCCAGCAGCCTCCAGGGGGTCGGGCTAGATACGCAGTATTTT. Protein sequence: CASSLQGVGLDTQYF.